These T cell receptor beta chains were read from a single sample in a study of blood T cells in healthy people across ages. MiXCR, run by TCRdb on the 5' RACE reads, gives a single entry per CDR3 protein. Seen here are 1.5 million to 2 million distinct CDR3 sequences, about 32% observed once, and the top ten hold about 11%. What was sequenced was blood. The receptors derive from a woman aged 25 to 45 in good health. Each CDR3 is given without its conserved first and last residue.

j_gene	v_gene	CDR3aa
TRBJ2-5	TRBV12-3/TRBV12-4	ASSRGQQETQY
TRBJ2-1	TRBV4-1	ASSQLQGVSYNEQF
TRBJ2-1	TRBV9	ASSLQLAGYNGQF
TRBJ2-1	TRBV7-9	ASSLRDGRVEEQF
TRBJ2-3	TRBV6-6	ASSYSRAGGSTDTQY
TRBJ2-5	TRBV4-1	ASSQVRRLVNEQY
TRBJ1-2	TRBV7-9	ASSFSSNYGYT
TRBJ2-5	TRBV7-2	ASSPPGPLGILETQY
TRBJ1-6	TRBV2	ASSPDGPNSPLH
TRBJ2-7	TRBV5-6	ASSASWTGGGNEQY
TRBJ2-5	TRBV20-1	SARDASGGIQETQY
TRBJ1-2	TRBV29-1	SVPGGYGYT
TRBJ1-2	TRBV28	ASSPPPGRLGYGYT
TRBJ2-3	TRBV2	ASGTYADTQY
NA	TRBV4-1	ASSQVAGGREQY
TRBJ1-4	TRBV20-1	SATPRQGVKSTNEKLF
TRBJ2-5	TRBV6-1	ASSTTGRVETQY
TRBJ2-7	TRBV3-1	ASSQRQSSSYEQY
TRBJ2-4	TRBV2	ASSTGERDIQY
TRBJ1-3	TRBV5-1	ASSVGETGNTRY
TRBJ2-7	TRBV5-1	ASRAGSEEQY
TRBJ2-7	TRBV5-1	ASSAAGGSWEQY